A single sample gave rise to the 21 T cell receptor beta chains below, sequenced in a study of neoadjuvant anti-PD-1 for oral cavity cancer. Clones were read by immunoSEQ multiplex PCR, and TCRdb kept only the in-frame ones, dropping some. The table shows around 6,200 clones, with approximately 74% occurring only once. The sample consisted of PBMCs, taken before nivolumab (anti-PD-1) treatment. The source is a person aged 35 to 85 with oral cavity squamous cell carcinoma.

The chain couples TRBV2 to TRBJ2-3; 10 bases match TRBD1. Germline CDR1 is SNHLY and CDR2 is FYNNEI. The trim removed 3 bases at V and 2 bases at J, leaving 2 bases unmatched. This CDR3 has 15 residues. The CDR3 loop is CASSEGTGVTDTQYF. CDR3 sequence (DNA): TGTGCCAGCAGTGAGGGGACAGGGGTCACAGATACGCAGTATTTT.

This chain's CDR3 is CASSLGQNTEAFF. The CDR3, as DNA: TGTGCCAGCAGCTTAGGGCAGAACACTGAAGCTTTCTTT. The chain combines TRBV7-2 with TRBJ1-1; D remains ambiguous. V lost 1 base to trimming and J lost 1 base, with 4 bases between them. The CDR3 is made up of 13 amino acids. Germline assignment: CDR1 SGHTA and CDR2 FQGNSA.

The V call is TRBV7-9, the J call TRBJ2-3; TRBD1 matches 8 bases. Germline V lookup: CDR1 SEHNR, CDR2 FQNEAQ (reference sequence). The CDR3 extends over 16 amino acids. The trim removed 1 base at V and 0 bases at J, leaving 3 bases unmatched. The DNA for the CDR3 is TGTGCCAGCAGCTTAGGGGACAGGTCTAGCACAGATACGCAGTATTTT. Its protein product is CASSLGDRSSTDTQYF.

The rearrangement uses TRBV7-8 and TRBJ2-3, with 7 bases lining up with TRBD2. CDR1 SGHVS and CDR2 FQNEAQ come from the germline V gene. The CDR3 covers 18 residues. The V gene end was trimmed by 0 bases and the J gene end by 0 bases; junction bases not matched to a gene: 9. The CDR3 nucleotides are TGTGCCAGCAGCTTAGCGTGGGCGGGGGTAACTAGCACAGATACGCAGTATTTT. Translating it yields CASSLAWAGVTSTDTQYF.

Comments on this clone: The same CDR3 also results from other DNA sequences found in this sample. This chain joins TRBV2 and TRBJ1-2; D ambiguous. Germline CDR1 SNHLY, CDR2 FYNNEI. The V end lost 5 bases, the J end lost 14 bases, and 18 bases lay between the germline ends. The CDR3 runs 12 residues. The CDR3 region is CASSYTTEAETF. The DNA for the CDR3 is TGTGCCAGCAGTTATACGACGGAGGCTGAAACCTTC.

This chain connects TRBV6-1 to TRBJ2-3; 8 nucleotides line up with TRBD2. This CDR3 spans 16 amino acids. The junction had 4 bases not matched to a gene; V was cut back by 0 bases and J by 2 bases. Germline assignment: CDR1 MNHNS and CDR2 SASEGT. CDR3 loop: CASSEASGGSTDTQYF. The DNA for the CDR3 is TGTGCCAGCAGTGAAGCAAGCGGGGGTTCCACAGATACGCAGTATTTT.

In DNA, the CDR3 is TGTGCCAGCAGCTCCCGGGACAGCAACCCGAACACTGAAGCTTTCTTT. It translates to CASSSRDSNPNTEAFF. This sequence joins TRBV5-6 and TRBJ1-1, with 7 bases identical to TRBD1. From germline, CDR1 is SGHDT and CDR2 YYEEEE. Trimming at V came to 3 bases and at J to 1 base, leaving 9 bases not matched to a gene. The CDR3 spans 16 residues.

This chain joins TRBV7-9 and TRBJ2-5; D perhaps matches TRBD1 (10 bases). This CDR3 is 18 amino acids long. Germline V gene data show CDR1 as SEHNR and CDR2 as FQNEAQ (reference sequence). V gave up 3 bases and J gave up 2 bases, with 22 bases separating them. The CDR3 nucleotides read TGTGCCAGCAGCTTCGGACAGGGGGTTAGCGGGGGTCAAGAGACCCAGTACTTC. It codes for CASSFGQGVSGGQETQYF.

The V and J genes are TRBV28 and TRBJ1-5; 10 bases line up with TRBD1. V gave up 3 bases and J gave up 4 bases; unmatched junction bases: 3. The length of the CDR3 is 15 residues. Germline assignment: CDR1 MDHEN and CDR2 SYDVKM. The CDR3 here is CASSFRTGGNQPQHF. CDR3 DNA: TGTGCCAGCAGTTTCCGGACAGGGGGGAATCAGCCCCAGCATTTT. Complete variable domain (other parts from reference TRBV28 and TRBJ1-5): DVKVTQSSRYLVKRTGEKVFLECVQDMDHENMFWYRQDPGLGLRLIYFSYDVKMKEKGDIPEGYSVSREKKERFSLILESASTNQTSMYLCASSFRTGGNQPQHFGDGTRLSIL.

In this sample, this clone turned up once. J is TRBJ1-1 and V is TRBV28; the match to TRBD1 covers 10 bases. Germline V gives CDR1 MDHEN, CDR2 SYDVKM. Losses at the gene ends were 5 bases for V and 5 bases for J; bases not matched to a gene: 8. This CDR3 is built from 15 residues. CDR3 coding DNA: TGTGCCAGCAGTGTAGACAGGGGGCTAGGGACTGAAGCTTTCTTT. As protein: CASSVDRGLGTEAFF.

The genes are TRBV7-9 and TRBJ1-1, with D hard to call. Germline V gene data show CDR1 as SEHNR and CDR2 as FQNEAQ (reference sequence). V lost 5 bases, J lost 0 bases, and 13 bases lay in between. CDR3 length equals 15 residues. CDR3 coding DNA: TGTGCCAGCAGCCCTGGGCTGGGGTTGAACACTGAAGCTTTCTTT. This gives the protein CASSPGLGLNTEAFF.

This sequence joins TRBV10-3 and TRBJ2-5, with D perhaps being TRBD1 or TRBD2 (6 bases each). This CDR3 spans 13 amino acids. V lost 7 bases, J lost 4 bases, and 13 bases lay in between. The V gene's germline CDR1 is ENHRY and CDR2 SYGVKD. In DNA, the CDR3 is TGTGCCATCAATGGGGGGCCCGGAGAGACCCAGTACTTC. Translation gives CAINGGPGETQYF.

The chain carries TRBV6-5 and TRBJ1-1; D is undetermined. Germline values: CDR1 MNHEY, CDR2 SVGAGI. The CDR3 has 14 amino acids. V lost 3 bases, J lost 1 base, and 9 bases lay in between. CDR3 sequence (DNA): TGTGCCAGCAGTTATATGGGAACGAACACTGAAGCTTTCTTT. It specifies CASSYMGTNTEAFF.

The chain recombines TRBV7-7 with TRBJ2-1; a weak D match, TRBD2 (7 bases). V gave up 2 bases and J gave up 4 bases, with 12 bases separating them. The CDR3 is made up of 15 amino acids. The germline V gene has CDR1 SSHAT and CDR2 FNYEAQ (reference sequence). CDR3 DNA: TGTGCCAGCAGCTTAAGTGGGGGGGCGTACAATGAGCAGTTCTTC. Protein product: CASSLSGGAYNEQFF.

The V call is TRBV6-1, the J call TRBJ2-7; D perhaps matches TRBD1 (5 bases). This CDR3 comprises 15 residues. V lost 5 bases, J lost 6 bases, and 20 bases lay in between. CDR1 is MNHNS, CDR2 SASEGT, per germline. CDR3 sequence (DNA): TGTGCCAGCAGTTCGCAACAATTCCAGGGATCCGAGCAGTACTTC. Its protein product is CASSSQQFQGSEQYF.

This chain connects TRBV5-4 to TRBJ1-1, with a possible D match to TRBD1 (6 bases). The CDR3 loop spans 15 amino acids. In germline, CDR1 is SGHNT, CDR2 YYREEE (reference sequence). Trimming removed 0 bases at V and 1 base at J, with 10 bases between. The chain's CDR3 is CASSLGGGQNTEAFF. CDR3 in DNA: TGTGCCAGCAGCTTGGGGGGGGGACAGAACACTGAAGCTTTCTTT.

V and J are TRBV5-5 and TRBJ1-3; D is unclear. The CDR3 consists of 18 residues. The germline V gene encodes CDR1 SGHKS and CDR2 YYEKEE (reference sequence). The V and J ends lost 0 bases and 0 bases respectively, with 16 bases between them. The CDR3 DNA reads as TGTGCCAGCAGCTTGGGCCCCGGTCCCCCCTCCTCTGGAAACACCATATATTTT. Encoded protein: CASSLGPGPPSSGNTIYF. Filled out from reference TRBV5-5 and TRBJ1-3, the complete variable domain reads DAGVTQSPTHLIKTRGQQVTLRCSPISGHKSVSWYQQVLGQGPQFIFQYYEKEERGRGNFPDRFSARQFPNYSSELNVNALLLGDSALYLCASSLGPGPPSSGNTIYFGEGSWLTVV.

This sequence joins TRBV5-4 and TRBJ1-3; D is uncertain. Looked up from germline, CDR1 is SGHNT and CDR2 is YYREEE (reference sequence). The CDR3 is 14 residues long. V lost 4 bases, J lost 4 bases, and 12 bases lay in between. The CDR3 sequence is CASSPNLGGNTIYF. The CDR3, as DNA: TGTGCCAGCAGCCCGAACCTGGGAGGAAACACCATATATTTT. Full variable domain (missing parts from reference TRBV5-4 and TRBJ1-3): ETGVTQSPTHLIKTRGQQVTLRCSSQSGHNTVSWYQQALGQGPQFIFQYYREEENGRGNFPPRFSGLQFPNYSSELNVNALELDDSALYLCASSPNLGGNTIYFGEGSWLTVV.

CDR3 sequence (DNA): TGTGCCAGCAGCGCCTCCATTGACAATACGCAGTATTTT. Translated: CASSASIDNTQYF. The chain carries TRBV7-8 and TRBJ2-3, with unresolved D. CDR1 is SGHVS and CDR2 is FQNEAQ in the germline V gene. The CDR3 is 13 amino acids. V lost 5 bases, J lost 7 bases, and 13 bases lay in between.

Only one count was recorded for this clone. The chain employs TRBV4-3 and TRBJ1-4; the match to TRBD1 covers 7 bases. The junction had 7 bases not matched to a gene; V was cut back by 0 bases and J by 3 bases. The CDR3 loop spans 17 amino acids. Germline assignment: CDR1 LGHNA and CDR2 YSLEER. CDR3 loop: CASSQEYRGGANEKLFF. The CDR3 nucleotides are TGCGCCAGCAGCCAAGAGTACAGGGGAGGTGCTAATGAAAAACTGTTTTTT.

The chain uses TRBV7-8 and TRBJ1-4; 12 bases fit TRBD1. The CDR3 is 16 amino acids. The germline V gene has CDR1 SGHVS and CDR2 FQNEAQ. V gave up 2 bases and J gave up 7 bases; unmatched junction bases: 5. CDR3 bases: TGTGCCAGCAGCTTATGGGACAGGGGGCGCGGTGAAAAACTGTTTTTT. Its protein is CASSLWDRGRGEKLFF.